This T cell receptor beta chain was identified in a study of early stage breast cancer tumors. Findings of the study overall: Blood repertoires resembled normal breast more than tumor. Tumors had approximately 2.5-fold higher T cell density and higher clonality than adjacent normal breast tissue. Functional markers like CD4, CD8 and FOXP3 were missed in bulk sequencing.

TCRdb keeps only in-frame clones here, not all; method: immunoSEQ multiplex PCR. Counted here are some 20,000 clones, around four fifths occurring once; the ten biggest clones make up approximately 2%. As for this clone: Its antigen remains unknown.

V was clipped by 6 bases and J by 4 bases; unmatched bases: 7. Germline CDR1 and CDR2: MNHNY and SVGAGI (reference sequence). The CDR3 has 14 amino acids. This TCR derives from an older person with breast cancer. Material for sequencing was blood. The chain couples TRBV6-6 to TRBJ2-5; 8 bases match TRBD1. For the CDR3, the DNA is TGTGCCAGCAGGGACGGACAGGGCGGAGAGACCCAGTACTTC. Translated: CASRDGQGGETQYF.